A single T cell receptor (beta chain) is shown here with its context. What it binds is not known. Assay: immunoSEQ multiplex PCR; the TCRdb copy retains only in-frame clones and omits some. The sample gives more than 5,500 clones, about a fifth of which show up once; around 15% is in the top ten. The treatment denotes: randomized to nivolumab then ipilimumab (arm A) or the reverse (arm B). No patient had prior DNA-damaging chemotherapy. Germline V gene data show CDR1 as GTSNPN and CDR2 as SVGIG (reference sequence). Trimming took 3 bases from V and 2 from J, leaving 9 bases between them. CDR3 size: 13 residues. The data stem from a study of sequential checkpoint blockade in melanoma. Turning to the study itself: TCRβ was sequenced from DNA of about 94 pretreatment tumors. Matched biopsies came pretreatment and at week 13 for some 21 patients. Study-level findings and limits: About 30 times likelier clinical benefit followed increased tumor T-cell fraction and clonality.

The V call is TRBV30, the J call TRBJ2-3; D remains unclear. The sequencing here drew on tumor tissue (inferred from file names), taken from a patient given nivolumab and ipilimumab in sequence. This clonotype originated in a human donor with melanoma. The CDR3 is CAWSGLPTDTQYF. The DNA of the CDR3 is TGTGCCTGGAGCGGGTTACCCACAGATACGCAGTATTTT. The whole variable domain, filled in from reference TRBV30 and TRBJ2-3, reads SQTIHQWPATLVQPVGSPLSLECTVEGTSNPNLYWYRQAAGRGLQLLFYSVGIGQISSEVPQNLSASRPQDRQFILSSKKLLLSDSGFYLCAWSGLPTDTQYFGPGTRLTVL.